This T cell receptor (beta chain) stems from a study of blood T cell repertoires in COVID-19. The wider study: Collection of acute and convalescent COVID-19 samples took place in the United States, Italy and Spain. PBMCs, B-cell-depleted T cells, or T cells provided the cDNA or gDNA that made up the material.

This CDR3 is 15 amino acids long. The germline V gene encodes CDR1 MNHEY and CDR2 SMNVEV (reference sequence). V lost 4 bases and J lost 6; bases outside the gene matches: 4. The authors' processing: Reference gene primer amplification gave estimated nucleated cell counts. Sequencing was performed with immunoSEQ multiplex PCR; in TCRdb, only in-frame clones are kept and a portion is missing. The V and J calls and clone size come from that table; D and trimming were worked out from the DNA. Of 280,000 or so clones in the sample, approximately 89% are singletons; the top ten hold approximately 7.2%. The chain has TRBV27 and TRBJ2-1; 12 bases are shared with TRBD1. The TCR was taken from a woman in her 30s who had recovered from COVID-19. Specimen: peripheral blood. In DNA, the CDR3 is TGTGCCAGCAGTTCCGGGACAGGGGGCCCCAATGAGCAGTTCTTC. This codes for CASSSGTGGPNEQFF.